Listed below are T cell receptor beta chains from one sample, sequenced in a study of OX40 agonist ivuxolimab in advanced cancers. This table comes from immunoSEQ multiplex PCR, and its TCRdb copy is limited to in-frame clones, with some not included. The sample lists 20,000 or so clones, roughly 88% occurring once. This sample comprised CD4+ or CD8+ T cells sorted from blood, obtained in a trial of the OX40 agonist ivuxolimab. The source is an adult with an advanced solid tumor such as melanoma, head and neck, liver or kidney cancer. Each CDR3 is given with its conserved first and last residue. The D gene is left open where the match is weak. Clone size, where shown, is once, few, many, or a class for clones that have expanded.

D gene | J gene | clone size | V gene | CDR3 DNA | CDR3 protein
TRBD1 | TRBJ2-3 | once | TRBV2 | TGTGCCAACCGTCGGACAGGTTCCCGCACAGATACGCAGTATTTT | CANRRTGSRTDTQYF
- | TRBJ1-2 | few | TRBV6-1 | TGTGCCAGCAGTGAATCCGGGGCGATTGACTATGGCTACACCTTC | CASSESGAIDYGYTF
- | TRBJ2-6 | - | TRBV27 | TGTGCCAGCAGTTTATCGTACTCTGGGGCCAACGTCCTGACTTTC | CASSLSYSGANVLTF
- | TRBJ2-7 | medium-sized | TRBV7-2 | TGTGCCAGCAGCCCGGGGGTTCTAGTAGACCACGAGCAGTACTTC | CASSPGVLVDHEQYF
TRBD1 | TRBJ2-7 | - | TRBV7-2 | TGTGCCAGCAGCTTATTAACAGGGGCGGAGGAGCAGTACTTC | CASSLLTGAEEQYF
TRBD2 | TRBJ2-3 | once | TRBV19 | TGTGCCAGTAGTATGGGCGGGAGGGCCGATACGCAGTATTTT | CASSMGGRADTQYF
TRBD1 | TRBJ2-3 | - | TRBV4-1 | TGCGCCAGCAGCCCCGGACAGGTTGCTAGCACAGATACGCAGTATTTT | CASSPGQVASTDTQYF
- | TRBJ1-2 | - | TRBV30 | TGTGCCTGGAGTGTAATCGAGACAGTAACCTATGGCTACACCTTC | CAWSVIETVTYGYTF
- | TRBJ2-3 | few | TRBV7-2 | TGTGCCAGCAGTCTAATCGGGAAGAGCACAGATACGCAGTATTTT | CASSLIGKSTDTQYF
- | TRBJ1-1 | - | TRBV6-5 | TGTGCCAGCAGTTACCGGACGGCTTCTGCAGAAGCTTTCTTT | CASSYRTASAEAFF
- | TRBJ2-7 | - | TRBV5-3 | TGTGCCAGAAGCCCCTACCTGGACGAGCAGTACTTC | CARSPYLDEQYF
TRBD1 | TRBJ1-2 | medium-sized | TRBV6-4 | TGTGCCAGCAGTGACGGAGGGACAGTCTACACCTTC | CASSDGGTVYTF
- | TRBJ1-5 | - | TRBV6-5 | TGTGCCAGCAGTTTACTCAGCTACAATCAGCCCCAGCATTTT | CASSLLSYNQPQHF
TRBD2 | TRBJ2-5 | - | TRBV19 | TGTGCCAGTAGTATACAGGTAGCGGGGGAGACCCAGTACTTC | CASSIQVAGETQYF
- | TRBJ1-1 | medium-sized | TRBV2 | TGTGCCAGCAGTCCCGGGCCGAACACTGAAGCTTTCTTT | CASSPGPNTEAFF
TRBD1 | TRBJ2-1 | - | TRBV7-9 | TGTGCCAGCAGCTTAGACAGGGGACAATCCGATGAGCAGTTCTTC | CASSLDRGQSDEQFF
TRBD1 | TRBJ2-7 | - | TRBV7-6 | TGTGCCAGCAGCTCAACGTCCGGGACAGCTATACCCTGGCAGTACTTC | CASSSTSGTAIPWQYF
- | TRBJ1-5 | few | TRBV6-6 | TGTGCCAGCTGGGCTCCGGGGGAGGGTAATCAGCCCCAGCATTTT | CASWAPGEGNQPQHF
- | TRBJ1-2 | - | TRBV19 | TGTGCCAGTAGTATGCGGGACGGCGGATCTTATAACTATGGCTACACCTTC | CASSMRDGGSYNYGYTF
TRBD2 | TRBJ2-3 | once | TRBV6-4 | TGTGCCAGCAGTGGCGGGAGGGCCACAGATACGCAGTATTTT | CASSGGRATDTQYF
- | TRBJ2-3 | - | TRBV11-1 | TGTGCCAGCGCCTCGATTTCTCCCGCAGATACGCAGTATTTT | CASASISPADTQYF
- | TRBJ1-3 | - | TRBV13 | TGTGCCAGCAGCACCTCATCGACTGGAAACACCATATATTTT | CASSTSSTGNTIYF
- | TRBJ2-7 | - | TRBV7-9 | TGTGCCAGCAGCTCGACACACTACGAGCAGTACTTC | CASSSTHYEQYF
- | TRBJ1-4 | - | TRBV5-6 | TGTGCCAGCAGCTTGCGGGACGTGATTAATGAAAAACTGTTTTTT | CASSLRDVINEKLFF
TRBD2 | TRBJ2-3 | - | TRBV6-1 | TGTGCCAGCCTTGGGACTAGCGGCACAGATACGCAGTATTTT | CASLGTSGTDTQYF
- | TRBJ1-4 | - | TRBV6-5 | TGTGCCAGCAGTTACTCGGTGGAAAGGTTAAATGAAAAACTGTTTTTT | CASSYSVERLNEKLFF
TRBD2 | TRBJ2-5 | - | TRBV7-2 | TGTGCCTTCGCCGGGGGGTTGGAGACCCAGTACTTC | CAFAGGLETQYF
- | TRBJ2-1 | - | TRBV7-9 | TGTGCCAGCAGCCCGGAACTCGTAGAGCAGTTCTTC | CASSPELVEQFF
TRBD1 | TRBJ2-7 | - | TRBV7-9 | TGTGCCAGCAGCTCTACCGGGACAGCGATCTCCTACGAGCAGTACTTC | CASSSTGTAISYEQYF
- | TRBJ2-6 | - | TRBV5-1 | TGCGCCAGCAGCCCCAGTAGGGTAGGACCCTCTGGGGCCAACGTCCTGACTTTC | CASSPSRVGPSGANVLTF
- | TRBJ2-2 | - | TRBV29-1 | TGCAGCGTTGAGGCCGGGGAGCTGTTTTTT | CSVEAGELFF
- | TRBJ2-3 | - | TRBV4-1 | TGCGCCAGCAGCCAAGATGGGAATCCGGATACGCAGTATTTT | CASSQDGNPDTQYF
- | TRBJ1-5 | - | TRBV27 | TGTGCCAGCAGTTTATCGGGGGGGGGCAATCAGCCCCAGCATTTT | CASSLSGGGNQPQHF
- | TRBJ2-4 | - | TRBV27 | TGTGCCAGCACTTTGGGGGGGCCGGGAAACATTCAGTACTTC | CASTLGGPGNIQYF
- | TRBJ1-2 | - | TRBV5-8 | TGTGCCAGCAGCTTGGGGGGAGTCAGGGTTAACTATGGCTACACCTTC | CASSLGGVRVNYGYTF
- | TRBJ2-1 | - | TRBV5-1 | TGCGCCATTCAGAAGGGGCGGCCCAAGTTCTTC | CAIQKGRPKFF
- | TRBJ1-4 | - | TRBV28 | TGTGCCAGCAGTCAAACGGGGGCGTGGAATGAAAAACTGTTTTTT | CASSQTGAWNEKLFF
TRBD2 | TRBJ2-1 | - | TRBV7-2 | TGTGCCAGCAGCTTCTTAGCGGGGGTCCCCTCCTACAATGAGCAGTTCTTC | CASSFLAGVPSYNEQFF
TRBD1 | TRBJ1-1 | - | TRBV11-2 | TGTGCCAGCAGCCCAACCGACAGGGCTACTGAAGCTTTCTTT | CASSPTDRATEAFF
- | TRBJ1-1 | large | TRBV6-4 | TGTGCCAGCAGTGAGCTGTCGAACACTGAAGCTTTCTTT | CASSELSNTEAFF
- | TRBJ2-5 | - | TRBV10-2 | TGCGCCAGCAGGCATCGGGCGATAGAGACCCAGTACTTC | CASRHRAIETQYF
- | TRBJ1-1 | few | TRBV5-6 | TGTGCCAGCAGCTTGTATCGCACTGAAGCTTTCTTT | CASSLYRTEAFF
- | TRBJ2-1 | few | TRBV2 | TGTGCCAGCAACGAGATCGGGGATGAGCAGTTCTTC | CASNEIGDEQFF
TRBD1 | TRBJ1-5 | - | TRBV11-2 | TGTGCCAGCAGCACTGGACAGGGCGGCAATCAGCCCCAGCATTTT | CASSTGQGGNQPQHF
TRBD2 | TRBJ2-7 | - | TRBV28 | TGTGCCAGCAGGCAAACCCGACTAGCGGGAGCCTACGAGCAGTACTTC | CASRQTRLAGAYEQYF
- | TRBJ1-1 | - | TRBV25-1 | TGTGCCAGCAAGGGGTGGTGGGGTGGTATCACTGAAGCTTTCTTT | CASKGWWGGITEAFF
TRBD1 | TRBJ2-1 | - | TRBV11-2 | TGTGCCAGCAGCAAAGGGGGCTTCCCCTCCTACAATGAGCAGTTCTTC | CASSKGGFPSYNEQFF
TRBD1 | TRBJ2-1 | - | TRBV19 | TGTGCCAGTACCGGGACAGGGACCTACAATGAGCAGTTCTTC | CASTGTGTYNEQFF
- | TRBJ1-1 | - | TRBV18 | TGTGCCAGCTCACCGGGCCCGGGGGATAAGAACACTGAAGCTTTCTTT | CASSPGPGDKNTEAFF
TRBD2 | TRBJ2-5 | - | TRBV2 | TGTGCCAGCAGTCGGACTAGCGGGGCCCAAGAGACCCAGTACTTC | CASSRTSGAQETQYF
- | TRBJ2-7 | - | TRBV19 | TGTGCCAGTAGTCCCGTGGGGTACGGCGAGCAGTACTTC | CASSPVGYGEQYF
- | TRBJ2-7 | - | TRBV28 | TGTGCCAGCAGGGATTACGGCTACGAGCAGTACTTC | CASRDYGYEQYF